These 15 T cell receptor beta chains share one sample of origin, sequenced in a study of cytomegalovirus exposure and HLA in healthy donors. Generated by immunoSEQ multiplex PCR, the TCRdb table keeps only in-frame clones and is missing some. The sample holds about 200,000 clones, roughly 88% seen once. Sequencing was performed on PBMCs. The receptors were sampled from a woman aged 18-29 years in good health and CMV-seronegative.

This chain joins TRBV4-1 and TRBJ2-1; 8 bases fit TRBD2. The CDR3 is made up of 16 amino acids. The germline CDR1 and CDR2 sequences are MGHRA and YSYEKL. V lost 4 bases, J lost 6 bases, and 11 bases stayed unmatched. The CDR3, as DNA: TGCGCCAGCAGCCCTAATGGACTAGCACTCCCCAATGAGCAGTTCTTC. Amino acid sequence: CASSPNGLALPNEQFF.

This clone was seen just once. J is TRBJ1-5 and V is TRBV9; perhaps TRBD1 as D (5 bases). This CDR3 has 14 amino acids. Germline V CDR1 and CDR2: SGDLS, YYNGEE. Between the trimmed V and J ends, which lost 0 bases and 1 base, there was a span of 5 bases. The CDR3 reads CASSVGQSNQPQHF. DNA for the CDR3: TGTGCCAGCAGCGTAGGACAGAGCAATCAGCCCCAGCATTTT.

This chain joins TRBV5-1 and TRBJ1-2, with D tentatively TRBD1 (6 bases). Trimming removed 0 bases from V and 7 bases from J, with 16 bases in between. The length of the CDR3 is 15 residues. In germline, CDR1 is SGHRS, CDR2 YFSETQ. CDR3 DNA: TGCGCCAGCAGCTTGGAAGTTCGGGGGGCGCGTGGCTACACCTTC. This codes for CASSLEVRGARGYTF.

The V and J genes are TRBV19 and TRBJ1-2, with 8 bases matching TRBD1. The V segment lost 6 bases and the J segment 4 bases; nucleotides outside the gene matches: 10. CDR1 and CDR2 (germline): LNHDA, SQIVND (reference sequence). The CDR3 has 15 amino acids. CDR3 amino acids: CASSTGTGPSYGYTF. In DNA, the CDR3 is TGTGCCAGTAGCACCGGGACAGGACCATCCTATGGCTACACCTTC.

CDR3 sequence reads: CASSQDWTSGSYEQYF. CDR3 coding DNA: TGTGCCAGCAGCCAAGATTGGACTAGCGGATCCTACGAGCAGTACTTC. The chain has TRBV4-2 and TRBJ2-7; 10 nucleotides align to TRBD2. Trimming cost V 0 bases and J 1 base; bases outside gene matches: 3. The CDR3 covers 16 residues. Per germline, CDR1 LGHNA and CDR2 YNFKEQ.

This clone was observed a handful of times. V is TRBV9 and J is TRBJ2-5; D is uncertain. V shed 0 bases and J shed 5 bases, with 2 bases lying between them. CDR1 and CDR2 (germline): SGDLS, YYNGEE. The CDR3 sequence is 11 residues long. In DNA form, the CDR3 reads TGTGCCAGCAGCGTAGCGGAGACCCAGTACTTC. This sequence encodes CASSVAETQYF.

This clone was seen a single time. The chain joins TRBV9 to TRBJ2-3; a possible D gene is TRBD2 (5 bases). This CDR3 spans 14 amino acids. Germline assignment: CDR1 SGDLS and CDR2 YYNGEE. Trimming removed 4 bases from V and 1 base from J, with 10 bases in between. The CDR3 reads CASSLERRTDTQYF. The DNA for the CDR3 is TGTGCCAGCAGCCTCGAGCGGCGCACAGATACGCAGTATTTT.

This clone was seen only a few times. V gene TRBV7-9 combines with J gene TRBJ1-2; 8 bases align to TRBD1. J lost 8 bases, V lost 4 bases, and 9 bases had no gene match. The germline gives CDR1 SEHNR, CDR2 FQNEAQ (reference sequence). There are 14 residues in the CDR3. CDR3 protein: CASSSLDREIGYTF. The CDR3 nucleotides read TGTGCCAGCAGCTCTTTGGACAGGGAGATAGGCTACACCTTC.

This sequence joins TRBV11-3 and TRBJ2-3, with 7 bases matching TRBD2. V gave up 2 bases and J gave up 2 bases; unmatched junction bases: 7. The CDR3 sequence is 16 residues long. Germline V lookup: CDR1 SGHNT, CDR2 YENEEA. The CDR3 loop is CASSLRSGAYTDTQYF. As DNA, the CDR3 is TGTGCCAGCAGCTTAAGGAGCGGGGCCTACACAGATACGCAGTATTTT.

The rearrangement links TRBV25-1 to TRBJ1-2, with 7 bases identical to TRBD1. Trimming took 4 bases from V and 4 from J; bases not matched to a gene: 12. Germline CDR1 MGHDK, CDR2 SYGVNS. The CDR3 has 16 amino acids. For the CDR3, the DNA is TGTGCCAGCAGTGGAAGGCCAGGGGGTGGGGTCTATGGCTACACCTTC. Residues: CASSGRPGGGVYGYTF.

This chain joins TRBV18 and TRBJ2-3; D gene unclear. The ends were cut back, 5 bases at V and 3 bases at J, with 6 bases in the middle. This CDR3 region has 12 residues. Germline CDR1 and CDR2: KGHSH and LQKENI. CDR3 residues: CASSYTTDTQYF. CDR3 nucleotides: TGTGCCAGCTCATACACAACAGATACGCAGTATTTT. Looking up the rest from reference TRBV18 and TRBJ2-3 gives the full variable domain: NAGVMQNPRHLVRRRGQEARLRCSPMKGHSHVYWYRQLPEEGLKFMVYLQKENIIDESGMPKERFSAEFPKEGPSILRIQQVVRGDSAAYFCASSYTTDTQYFGPGTRLTVL.

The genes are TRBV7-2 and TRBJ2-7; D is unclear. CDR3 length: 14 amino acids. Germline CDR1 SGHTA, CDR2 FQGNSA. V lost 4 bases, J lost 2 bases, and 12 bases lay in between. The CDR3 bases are TGTGCCAGCAGCTCGGTCTTTGCCCCCTACGAGCAGTACTTC. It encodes CASSSVFAPYEQYF. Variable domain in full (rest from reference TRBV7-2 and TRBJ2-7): GAGVSQSPSNKVTEKGKDVELRCDPISGHTALYWYRQSLGQGLEFLIYFQGNSAPDKSGLPSDRFSAERTGGSVSTLTIQRTQQEDSAVYLCASSSVFAPYEQYFGPGTRLTVT.

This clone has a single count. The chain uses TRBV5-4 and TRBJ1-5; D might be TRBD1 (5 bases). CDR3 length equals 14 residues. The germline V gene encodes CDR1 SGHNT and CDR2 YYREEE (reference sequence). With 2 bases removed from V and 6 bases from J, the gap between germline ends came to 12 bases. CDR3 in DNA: TGTGCCAGCAGCTTCGATCGGGGGGTTCAGCCCCAGCATTTT. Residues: CASSFDRGVQPQHF.

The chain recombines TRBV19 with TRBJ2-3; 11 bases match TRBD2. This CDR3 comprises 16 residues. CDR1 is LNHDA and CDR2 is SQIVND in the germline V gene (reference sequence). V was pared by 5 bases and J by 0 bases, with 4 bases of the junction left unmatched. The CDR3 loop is CASSSRTSGSTDTQYF. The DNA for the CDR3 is TGTGCCAGTAGTTCTCGGACTAGCGGGAGCACAGATACGCAGTATTTT.

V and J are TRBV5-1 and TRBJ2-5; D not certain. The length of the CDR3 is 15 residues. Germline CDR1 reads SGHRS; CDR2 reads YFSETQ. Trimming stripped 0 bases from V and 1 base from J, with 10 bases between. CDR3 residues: CASSLALSPQETQYF. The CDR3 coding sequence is TGCGCCAGCAGCTTGGCCTTGAGCCCCCAAGAGACCCAGTACTTC.